Sequencing of this T cell receptor (beta chain) was carried out in a study of blood T cell repertoires in COVID-19. Study summary: T cells, B-cell-depleted T cells, or PBMCs supplied cDNA or gDNA.

The CDR3 runs 15 residues. V shed 0 bases and J shed 0 bases, with 9 bases lying between them. CDR1 is SGHRS, CDR2 YFSETQ, per germline. Sequencing used immunoSEQ multiplex PCR; TCRdb keeps in-frame clones, though not all of them. The sample lists fewer than 70,000 clones, 75% to 90% occurring once. The sample comprised peripheral blood. The sequence derives from a middle-aged man with acute or convalescent COVID-19. The chain joins TRBV5-1 to TRBJ1-1, with D possibly being TRBD1 (5 bases). In DNA, the CDR3 is TGCGCCAGCAGCTTGGGGGCAGGGATGAACACTGAAGCTTTCTTT. Its translation: CASSLGAGMNTEAFF.